This TCR beta chain emerged from a study of T cells in Graves' hyperthyroidism and ophthalmopathy. The table lists this clonotype with many counts. Its target is not known. Study observations and caveats: Researchers found most expanded thyroid clonotypes above 0.001 in blood as well.

With 5 bases removed from V and 0 bases from J, the gap between germline ends came to 12 bases. The CDR3 runs to 15 residues. Germline V gene lookup returns CDR1 ENHRY and CDR2 SYGVKD. Amplification of TCR beta CDR3 regions used RNA as the template. During a first-round RT-PCR of the TCR CDR3, the HTBI primer set was used. TCRdb re-analysed the multiplex PCR reads in MiXCR, keeping a single row per CDR3 protein. The top ten hold roughly 13% of the sample, which has about 510,000 distinct CDR3 sequences, 14% seen once. This TCR was recovered from a woman in her thirties or forties with Graves' hyperthyroidism. V and J are TRBV10-3 and TRBJ2-3, with D possibly TRBD2 on 6 matching bases. Sequenced material: blood. In nucleotides, the CDR3 is TGTGCCATCAGTCTCGGAGGGGTTAGCACAGATACGCAGTATTTT. It encodes CAISLGGVSTDTQYF.